This section outlines one TCR beta chain sequence together with its context. TCRdb's table, derived via immunoSEQ multiplex PCR, lists solely in-frame clones and lacks some. The sample lists about 160,000 clones, approximately 86% occurring once. The sample belongs to a study of blood T cell repertoires in COVID-19. On the study more broadly: Researchers got acute and convalescent COVID-19 samples from the United States, Italy and Spain. Sources were T cells, B-cell-depleted T cells, or PBMCs; the material itself was cDNA or gDNA.

The CDR3 is 14 amino acids. CDR1 and CDR2 (germline): SNHLY, FYNNEI. With V trimmed by 6 bases and J by 7 bases, 9 bases remained unmatched. The gene calls are TRBV2 and TRBJ1-5; 7 nucleotides match TRBD1. The clonotype originates from a woman between 55 and 75 years old who had recovered from COVID-19. Source material: peripheral blood. The CDR3 region is CASRDRQGHQPQHF. As DNA, the CDR3 is TGTGCCAGCAGGGACCGACAGGGCCACCAGCCCCAGCATTTT.